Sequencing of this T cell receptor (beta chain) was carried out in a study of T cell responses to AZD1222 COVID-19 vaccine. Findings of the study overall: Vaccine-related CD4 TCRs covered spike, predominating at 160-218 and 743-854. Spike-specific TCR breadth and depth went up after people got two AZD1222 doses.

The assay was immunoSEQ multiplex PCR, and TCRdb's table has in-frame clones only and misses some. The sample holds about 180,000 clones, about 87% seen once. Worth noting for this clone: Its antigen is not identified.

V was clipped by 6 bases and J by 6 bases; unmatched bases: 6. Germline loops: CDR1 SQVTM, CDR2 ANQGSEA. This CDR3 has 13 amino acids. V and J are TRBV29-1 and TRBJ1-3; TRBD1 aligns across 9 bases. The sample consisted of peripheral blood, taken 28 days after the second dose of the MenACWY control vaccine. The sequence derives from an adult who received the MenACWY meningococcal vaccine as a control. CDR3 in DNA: TGCAGCGTCCAACGGGACAGGGTAAACACCATATATTTT. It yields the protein CSVQRDRVNTIYF.